This T cell receptor beta chain was found in a study of siplizumab effects on memory and regulatory T cells. As concerns this clone: The antigen is not known.

Assays captured 9.8 x 10^4 or so TCR templates per sample. Method: immunoSEQ multiplex PCR; TCRdb's copy keeps in-frame clones and lacks some. The sample lists approximately 94,000 clones, about 91% occurring once. The V gene's germline CDR1 is SNHLY and CDR2 FYNNEI. The V end was cut by 2 bases, the J end by 9 bases, with 14 bases between. The length of the CDR3 is 15 residues. Study conclusions and caveats: Unstimulated subset assignment was obtained for only a minor fraction of alloreactive clones. Alloreactive CD4+ clones that could be mapped were on average about 64% Treg-derived with siplizumab, against more than 25% in controls.

The sample comprised CD4+ T cells sorted from blood. The TCR comes from a human donor in good health. The rearrangement links TRBV2 to TRBJ1-6, with D possibly matching TRBD1 (6 bases). CDR3 sequence reads: CASSEQGSLGSPLHF. CDR3 DNA sequence: TGTGCCAGCAGTGAACAGGGGTCTTTAGGTTCACCCCTCCACTTT.